The source of this TCR beta chain is a study of blood T cell repertoires in COVID-19. Study-wide context: Some COVID-19 samples were acute and others convalescent; all came from the United States, Italy and Spain. The cDNA or gDNA used as material had been derived from T cells, B-cell-depleted T cells, or PBMCs.

Germline lookup yields CDR1 SGDLS and CDR2 YYNGEE. Between the trimmed V and J ends, which lost 3 bases and 6 bases, there was a span of 6 bases. The CDR3 totals 12 residues. This clone has only one observation. Authors' data handling: How many nucleated cells were present was estimated from reference gene primer amplification. Here immunoSEQ multiplex PCR was the method, and the copy in TCRdb shows in-frame clones only, minus some. The V and J calls and clone size were taken over from that table, and D and trimming were inferred from the DNA. Here the sample spans about 370,000 clones, 89% being singletons.

Sample: peripheral blood. This chain connects TRBV9 to TRBJ2-2, with D perhaps matching TRBD2 (5 bases). The source is a woman in her 30s with COVID-19, enrolled during active disease. The CDR3 loop is CASSARAGELFF. As DNA, the CDR3 is TGTGCCAGCAGCGCGCGGGCCGGGGAGCTGTTTTTT.